This T cell receptor (beta chain) was captured by sequencing in a study of cytomegalovirus exposure and HLA in healthy donors. This CDR3 region has 14 residues. CDR1 and CDR2 (germline): SQVTM, ANQGSEA. V was clipped by 3 bases and J by 4 bases, with 15 bases between them. PCR employed 60 Vbeta and 13 Jbeta primers. TCRdb keeps only in-frame clones here, not all; method: immunoSEQ multiplex PCR. Its table lists 100,000 to 150,000 clones. Study results and limitations: Highly shared variants forming one cluster were likely a sequencing artifact. There were 164 TCR beta chains listed as cytomegalovirus-associated. Reported results showed that the classifier diagnosed cytomegalovirus status with high specificity and sensitivity. It was assumed in the presence/absence analyses that sequencing depth was roughly uniform across donors.

Note on this clone: As yet, its antigen is unknown.

The chain recombines TRBV29-1 with TRBJ1-2; tentative D call: TRBD1 (5 bases). Input material: PBMCs. This receptor was identified in a young man in good health and CMV-seronegative. The CDR3 spells CSVDIPGGSYGYTF. CDR3 coding DNA: TGCAGCGTTGATATTCCCGGGGGTAGCTATGGCTACACCTTC.